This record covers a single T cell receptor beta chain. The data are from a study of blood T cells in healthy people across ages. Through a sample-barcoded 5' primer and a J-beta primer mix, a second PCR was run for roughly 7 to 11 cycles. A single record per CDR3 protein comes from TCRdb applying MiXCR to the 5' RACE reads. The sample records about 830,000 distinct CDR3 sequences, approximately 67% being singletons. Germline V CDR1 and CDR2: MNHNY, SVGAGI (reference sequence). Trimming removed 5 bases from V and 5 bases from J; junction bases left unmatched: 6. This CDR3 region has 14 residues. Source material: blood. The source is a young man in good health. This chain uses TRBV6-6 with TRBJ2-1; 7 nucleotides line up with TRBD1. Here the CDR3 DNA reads TGTGCCAGCAGTGACAACAGGGGACACAATGAGCAGTTCTTC. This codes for CASSDNRGHNEQFF.